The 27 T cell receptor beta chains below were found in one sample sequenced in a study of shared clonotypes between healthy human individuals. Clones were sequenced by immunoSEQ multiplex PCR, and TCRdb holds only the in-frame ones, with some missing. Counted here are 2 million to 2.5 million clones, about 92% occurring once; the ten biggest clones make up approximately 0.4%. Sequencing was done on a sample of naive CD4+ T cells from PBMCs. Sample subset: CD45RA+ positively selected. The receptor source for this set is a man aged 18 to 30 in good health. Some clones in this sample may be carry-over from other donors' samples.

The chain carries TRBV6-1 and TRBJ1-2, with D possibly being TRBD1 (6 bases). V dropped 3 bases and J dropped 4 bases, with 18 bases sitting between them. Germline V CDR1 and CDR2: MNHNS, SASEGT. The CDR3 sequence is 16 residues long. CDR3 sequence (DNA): TGTGCCAGCAGTGACATCGGGGGCAGTTGGGTCTATGGCTACACCTTC. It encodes CASSDIGGSWVYGYTF.

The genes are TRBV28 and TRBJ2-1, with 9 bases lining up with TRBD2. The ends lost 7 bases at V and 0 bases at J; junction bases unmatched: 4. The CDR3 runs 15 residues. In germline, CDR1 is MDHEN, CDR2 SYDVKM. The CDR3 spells CASTTRGGSYNEQFF. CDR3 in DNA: TGTGCCAGCACCACGCGGGGGGGCTCCTACAATGAGCAGTTCTTC.

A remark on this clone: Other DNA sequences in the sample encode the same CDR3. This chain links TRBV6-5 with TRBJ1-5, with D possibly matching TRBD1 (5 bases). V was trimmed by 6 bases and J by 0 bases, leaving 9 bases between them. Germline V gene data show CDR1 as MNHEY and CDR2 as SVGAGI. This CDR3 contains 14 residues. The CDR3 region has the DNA TGTGCCAGCAGGGGGGGGTATAGCAATCAGCCCCAGCATTTT. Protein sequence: CASRGGYSNQPQHF.

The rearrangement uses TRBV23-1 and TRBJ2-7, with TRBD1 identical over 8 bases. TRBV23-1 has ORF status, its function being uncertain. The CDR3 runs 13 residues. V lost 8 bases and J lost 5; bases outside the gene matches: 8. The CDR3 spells CASSPDRVDEQYF. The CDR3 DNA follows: TGCGCCAGCTCCCCGGACAGGGTGGACGAGCAGTACTTC.

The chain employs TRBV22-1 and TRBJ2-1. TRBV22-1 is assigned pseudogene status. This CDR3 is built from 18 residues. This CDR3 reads CPGSAPLRARRDYNEQFF. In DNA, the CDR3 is TGTCCTGGGAGCGCTCCCCTACGCGCACGGCGAGATTACAATGAGCAGTTCTTC.

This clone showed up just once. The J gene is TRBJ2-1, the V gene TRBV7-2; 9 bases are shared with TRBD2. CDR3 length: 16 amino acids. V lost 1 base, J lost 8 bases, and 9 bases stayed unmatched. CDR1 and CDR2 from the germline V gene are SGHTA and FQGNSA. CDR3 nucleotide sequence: TGTGCCAGCAGCTTAGTAGTGGCGGGAGGGCGCCATGAGCAGTTCTTC. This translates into CASSLVVAGGRHEQFF.

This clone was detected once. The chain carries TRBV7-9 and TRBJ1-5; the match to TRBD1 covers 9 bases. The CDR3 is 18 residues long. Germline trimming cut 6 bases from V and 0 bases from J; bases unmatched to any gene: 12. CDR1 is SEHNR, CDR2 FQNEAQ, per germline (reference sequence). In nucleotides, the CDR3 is TGTGCCAGCAGTTTCACTACCGGGACAGGGTATAGCAATCAGCCCCAGCATTTT. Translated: CASSFTTGTGYSNQPQHF.

This CDR3 is CASISSLGTSGRRETQYF. CDR3 sequence (DNA): TGTGCCAGCATCAGCTCGTTAGGGACTAGCGGGAGAAGGGAGACCCAGTACTTC. The genes are TRBV7-6 and TRBJ2-5; 14 bases are shared with TRBD2. Germline assignment: CDR1 SGHVS and CDR2 FNYEAQ. Germline trimming cut 7 bases from V and 5 bases from J; bases unmatched to any gene: 15. The CDR3 loop spans 18 amino acids.

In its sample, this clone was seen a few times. CDR3 amino acids: CASRRTEGYGYTF. CDR3 nucleotide sequence: TGTGCCAGCCGACGGACCGAGGGCTATGGCTACACCTTC. The chain combines TRBV27 with TRBJ1-2, with D uncertain. Germline CDR1 and CDR2: MNHEY and SMNVEV (reference sequence). V shed 8 bases and J shed 4 bases, with 14 bases lying between them. The CDR3 totals 13 residues.

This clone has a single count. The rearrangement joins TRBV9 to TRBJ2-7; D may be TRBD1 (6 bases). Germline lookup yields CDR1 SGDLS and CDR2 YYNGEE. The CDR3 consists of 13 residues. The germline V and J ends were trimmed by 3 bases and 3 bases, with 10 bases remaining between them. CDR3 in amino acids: CASSAQGYYEQYF. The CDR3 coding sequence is TGTGCCAGCAGCGCACAGGGTTACTACGAGCAGTACTTC.

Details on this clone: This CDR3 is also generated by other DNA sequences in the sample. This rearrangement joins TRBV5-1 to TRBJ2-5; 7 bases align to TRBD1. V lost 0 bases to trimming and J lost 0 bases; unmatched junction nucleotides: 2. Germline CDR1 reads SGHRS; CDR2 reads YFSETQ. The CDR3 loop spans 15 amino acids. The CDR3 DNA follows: TGCGCCAGCAGCTTGGCCGGGACAGACCAAGAGACCCAGTACTTC. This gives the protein CASSLAGTDQETQYF.

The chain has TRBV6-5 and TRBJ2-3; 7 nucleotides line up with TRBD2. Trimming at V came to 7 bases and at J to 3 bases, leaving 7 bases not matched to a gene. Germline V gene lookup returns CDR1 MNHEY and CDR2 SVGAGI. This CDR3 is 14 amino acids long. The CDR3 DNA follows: TGTGCCAGCACCCGGCCCGGGGGGACAGATACGCAGTATTTT. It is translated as CASTRPGGTDTQYF.

The CDR3, as DNA: TGTGCCAGCAGCTTAATTGCCCGAGGGGGCACAGATACGCAGTATTTT. This sequence encodes CASSLIARGGTDTQYF. This rearrangement joins TRBV11-2 to TRBJ2-3; tentatively, D is TRBD1 or TRBD2 (5 bases each). Deletions cut 2 bases from V and 1 base from J, with 13 bases between. The CDR3 runs to 16 residues. The germline V gene has CDR1 SGHAT and CDR2 FQNNGV.

The CDR3 here is CASSFLGTGELFF. Written as DNA, the CDR3 is TGTGCCAGCAGCTTTCTGGGGACCGGGGAGCTGTTTTTT. V and J are TRBV7-2 and TRBJ2-2; D is uncertain. The ends were cut back, 3 bases at V and 5 bases at J, with 7 bases in the middle. Germline V gene lookup returns CDR1 SGHTA and CDR2 FQGNSA. The CDR3 sequence is 13 residues long.

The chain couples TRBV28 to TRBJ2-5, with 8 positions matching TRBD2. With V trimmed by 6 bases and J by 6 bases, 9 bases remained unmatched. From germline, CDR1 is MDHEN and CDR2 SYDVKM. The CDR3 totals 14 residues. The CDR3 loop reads CASRPRTGGKTQYF. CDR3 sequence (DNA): TGTGCCAGCAGACCTCGGACGGGGGGGAAGACCCAGTACTTC.

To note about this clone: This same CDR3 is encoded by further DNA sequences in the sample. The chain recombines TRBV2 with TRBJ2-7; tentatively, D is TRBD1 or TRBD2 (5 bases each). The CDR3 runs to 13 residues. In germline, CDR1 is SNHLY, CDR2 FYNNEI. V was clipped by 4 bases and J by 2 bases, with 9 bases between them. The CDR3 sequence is CASSGTGPYEQYF. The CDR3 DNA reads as TGTGCCAGCAGTGGGACGGGACCCTACGAGCAGTACTTC. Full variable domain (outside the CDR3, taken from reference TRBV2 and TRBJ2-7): EPEVTQTPSHQVTQMGQEVILRCVPISNHLYFYWYRQILGQKVEFLVSFYNNEISEKSEIFDDQFSVERPDGSNFTLKIRSTKLEDSAMYFCASSGTGPYEQYFGPGTRLTVT.

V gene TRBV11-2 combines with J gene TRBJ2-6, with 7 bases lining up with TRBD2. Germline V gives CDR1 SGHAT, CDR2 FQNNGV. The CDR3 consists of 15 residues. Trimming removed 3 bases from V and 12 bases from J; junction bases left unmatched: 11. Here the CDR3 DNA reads TGTGCCAGCAGCTTGGGACTACAGGTACCCTCCGTCCTGACTTTC. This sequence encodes CASSLGLQVPSVLTF.

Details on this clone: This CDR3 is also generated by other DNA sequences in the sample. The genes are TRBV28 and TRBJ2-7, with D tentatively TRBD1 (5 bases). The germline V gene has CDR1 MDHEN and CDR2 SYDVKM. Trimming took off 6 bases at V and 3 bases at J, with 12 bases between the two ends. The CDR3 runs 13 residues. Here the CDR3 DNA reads TGTGCCAGCAGCTCTGGACATCTCTACGAGCAGTACTTC. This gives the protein CASSSGHLYEQYF. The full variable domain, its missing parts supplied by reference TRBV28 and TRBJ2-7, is DVKVTQSSRYLVKRTGEKVFLECVQDMDHENMFWYRQDPGLGLRLIYFSYDVKMKEKGDIPEGYSVSREKKERFSLILESASTNQTSMYLCASSSGHLYEQYFGPGTRLTVT.

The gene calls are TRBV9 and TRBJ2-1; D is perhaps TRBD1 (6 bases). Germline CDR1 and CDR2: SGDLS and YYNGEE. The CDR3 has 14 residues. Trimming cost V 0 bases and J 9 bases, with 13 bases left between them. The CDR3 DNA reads TGTGCCAGCAGCGTAGCCGCCCCAGGGGTTGAGCAGTTCTTC. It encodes CASSVAAPGVEQFF.

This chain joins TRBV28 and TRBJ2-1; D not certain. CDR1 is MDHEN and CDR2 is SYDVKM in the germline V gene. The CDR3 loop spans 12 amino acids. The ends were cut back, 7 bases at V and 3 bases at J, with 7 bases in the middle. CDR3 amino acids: CASTIGYNEQFF. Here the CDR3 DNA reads TGTGCCAGCACCATAGGCTACAATGAGCAGTTCTTC.

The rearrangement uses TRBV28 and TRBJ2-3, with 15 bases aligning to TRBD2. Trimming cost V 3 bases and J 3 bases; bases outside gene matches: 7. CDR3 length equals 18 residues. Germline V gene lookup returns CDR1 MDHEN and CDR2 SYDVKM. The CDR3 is CASSLTRTSGRVTDTQYF. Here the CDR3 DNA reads TGTGCCAGCAGTTTGACCAGGACTAGCGGGAGGGTTACAGATACGCAGTATTTT.

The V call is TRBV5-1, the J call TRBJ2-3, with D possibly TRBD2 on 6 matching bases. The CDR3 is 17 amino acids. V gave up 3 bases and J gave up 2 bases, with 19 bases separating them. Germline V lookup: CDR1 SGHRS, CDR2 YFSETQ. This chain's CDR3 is CASSWAMDSGNTDTQYF. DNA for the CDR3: TGCGCCAGCAGCTGGGCCATGGATAGCGGAAACACAGATACGCAGTATTTT.

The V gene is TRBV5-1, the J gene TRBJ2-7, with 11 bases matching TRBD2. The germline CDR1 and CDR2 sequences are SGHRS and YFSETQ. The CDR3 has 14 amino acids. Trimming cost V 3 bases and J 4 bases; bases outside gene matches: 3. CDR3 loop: CASSYSGREYEQYF. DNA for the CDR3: TGCGCCAGCAGCTATAGCGGGAGGGAATACGAGCAGTACTTC. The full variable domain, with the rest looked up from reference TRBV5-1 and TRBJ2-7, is KAGVTQTPRYLIKTRGQQVTLSCSPISGHRSVSWYQQTPGQGLQFLFEYFSETQRNKGNFPGRFSGRQFSNSRSEMNVSTLELGDSALYLCASSYSGREYEQYFGPGTRLTVT.

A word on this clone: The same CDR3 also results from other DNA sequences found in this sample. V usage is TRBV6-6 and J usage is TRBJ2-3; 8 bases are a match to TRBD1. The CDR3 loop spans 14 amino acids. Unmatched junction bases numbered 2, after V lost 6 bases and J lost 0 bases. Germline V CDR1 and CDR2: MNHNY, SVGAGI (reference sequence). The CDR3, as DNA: TGTGCCAGCAGGTGGACAGGGAGCACAGATACGCAGTATTTT. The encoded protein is CASRWTGSTDTQYF.

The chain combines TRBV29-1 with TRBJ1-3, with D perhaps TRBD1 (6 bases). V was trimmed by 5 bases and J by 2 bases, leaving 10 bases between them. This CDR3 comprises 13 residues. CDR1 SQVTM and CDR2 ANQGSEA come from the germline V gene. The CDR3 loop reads CSVTGKTGNTIYF. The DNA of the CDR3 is TGCAGCGTTACAGGGAAAACTGGAAACACCATATATTTT.

In nucleotides, the CDR3 is TGTGCCACCAGCAGAGGACGGGGGAACACCGGGGAGCTGTTTTTT. Its protein product is CATSRGRGNTGELFF. The V call is TRBV15, the J call TRBJ2-2; possible D gene TRBD2, 5 bases. Germline V gives CDR1 LNHNV, CDR2 YYDKDF (reference sequence). CDR3 length: 15 amino acids. V lost 1 base and J 1 base, leaving 7 bases between the germline ends.

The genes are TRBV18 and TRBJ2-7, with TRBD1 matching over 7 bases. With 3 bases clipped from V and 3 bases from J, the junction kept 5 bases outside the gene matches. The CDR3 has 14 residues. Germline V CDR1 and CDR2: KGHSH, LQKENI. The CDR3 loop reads CASSPRGQNYEQYF. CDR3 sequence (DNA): TGTGCCAGCTCACCGAGGGGGCAGAACTACGAGCAGTACTTC. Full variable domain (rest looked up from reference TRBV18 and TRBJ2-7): NAGVMQNPRHLVRRRGQEARLRCSPMKGHSHVYWYRQLPEEGLKFMVYLQKENIIDESGMPKERFSAEFPKEGPSILRIQQVVRGDSAAYFCASSPRGQNYEQYFGPGTRLTVT.